This T cell receptor beta chain was captured in a study of cytomegalovirus exposure and HLA in healthy donors (TCRdb year 2017). About the full investigation: According to an earlier analysis of 450 to 650 of the donors, 150 million to 200 million T cells yielded 120 million or so unique TCR beta sequences and about 280 Gb of sequence data. Every discovery cohort repertoire had been produced on one sequencing platform. On average, over 200,000 unique TCR beta nucleotide sequences were sequenced per donor among fewer than 500 genotyped donors of the cohort, with 15% to 20% of those sequences being non-productive. Class I and class II HLA loci were covered by the typing at four-digit resolution. The genetic ancestry cluster associated with self-reported Caucasian donors included about four fifths of the 350 to 500 genotyped donors. The study profiled the T cell repertoires of more than 500 subjects by immunosequencing and related them to cytomegalovirus serostatus. An early release covering 550 to 700 HLA-typed donors comprised around 300 gigabases of sequencing data and tens of millions of unique TCR sequences. The number of donors typed differed by locus, with roughly 620-630 for A, B, C, DRB1 and DQB1, around 520 for DQA1, about 610 for DPA1, and around 460 for DPB1. Along with the approximately 600-subject first cohort, a separate validation cohort of over a hundred different subjects was used. The study combined high-throughput TCR immunosequencing, statistical association of individual TCRs with disease status, and machine learning to predict cytomegalovirus infection status. The study aimed to test whether cataloging public T cell receptors could reveal signatures of past pathogen exposure. Because of strong linkage in the cohort, five DR-DQ haplotypes were treated as single units for association and clustering. To decide whether each TCR beta V gene segment behaved as functional or pseudogenic, an earlier analysis of 587 of the donors relied on high-throughput TCR beta sequencing. Donor age, sex, ethnicity and CMV serostatus were compiled together with the repertoire data. To study patterns of TCR occurrence, a later analysis re-analyzed previously published TCR beta repertoires from around 660 donors and added high-resolution HLA genotyping. In the later analysis, no new phenotypic data were used to find candidate immune exposures; instead, reliance was placed on TCR beta sequences and their occurrence across donors. A later genetic analysis took genome-wide SNP genotypes for about 65% of the 666 donors and used that subset as a discovery cohort. The research as a whole found: An association between a missense DCLRE1C variant and V-gene and J-gene trimming of TCR beta chains was found in a later genetic analysis and replicated in an independent cohort. The only immune exposure information available for the cohort was CMV serostatus. The presence/absence analyses assumed that sequencing depth was roughly uniform across donors, and that assumption may not be true. In an earlier analysis of roughly 500 of the donors, most TCR beta V segments appeared in productive rearrangements about 87% or about 30% of the time, broadly matching IMGT annotations. Because HLA typing was unavailable for some donors at each locus, only the typed subset was used in association tests. Because counts were too low, 15 to 20 rarely observed V segments, including chromosome 9 orphons, were excluded from the earlier analysis of a few hundred of the donors. In a later genetic analysis, fewer N-insertions in productive TCRs were reported among donors in an Asian-associated ancestry cluster than the approximately 670-donor mean. According to a later analysis, parvovirus B19, influenza, CMV and Epstein-Barr virus appeared linked to several top co-occurrence clusters. According to the authors, the approach could potentially be generalized to other disease states and immunological phenotypes. The sequencing pipeline was judged likely to have produced a cluster of highly shared sequence variants as a technical artifact. Strong co-occurrence of HLA alleles, especially DR and DQ, made assigning TCR associations to individual alleles difficult. Three of the identified cytomegalovirus-associated TCR beta chains were confirmed in vitro to be specific for cytomegalovirus antigens. Most CMV-associated TCR beta chains appeared to be HLA-restricted in a later analysis, and the HLA associations seemed to be driven largely by CMV exposure. Most TCR sequences were observed very rarely across donors, whereas some public TCRs were present in many individuals. A further reported finding was that TCR beta sequences accurately predicted the HLA-A and HLA-B alleles for most subjects in the first cohort. In a later analysis, HLA-associated TCR beta chains showed more clonal expansion and lower generation probabilities than non-associated chains that were equally common. Linkage disequilibrium might explain the correlated functional status among segregating V segments, but an unknown experimental factor could not be ruled out. At a false discovery rate of 0.05, a later analysis linked under 20,000 TCR beta sequences to specific HLA alleles. The study listed 150 to 200 TCR beta chains as associated with cytomegalovirus. According to a later analysis, TCR association rates differed among HLA loci, with DRB1 alleles showing the most associated TCRs and HLA-C alleles showing the fewest. The cohort was sequenced for TCR beta chains only, and without alpha or paired-chain data the features that could be detected were limited. The classifier was reported to diagnose cytomegalovirus status with high specificity and sensitivity in both the original cohort and the validation cohort.

Library preparation was by the immunoSEQ multiplex PCR assay. A mixture of 60 forward primers for TCR Vbeta segments and 13 reverse primers for TCR Jbeta segments was used in the multiplex PCR. The CDR3 region of rearranged TCR beta genes was amplified from genomic DNA with a multiplex PCR assay. Amplified TCR beta libraries were sequenced as 87-base-pair reads on the Illumina HiSeq System. From the authors' description of their analysis: A later analysis tallied 75 million to 85 million unique TCR beta chains across the approximately 670 repertoires, and about 12 million of those chains were shared by two or more donors. Raw reads were error-corrected and collapsed into unique sequences with a nearest-neighbor algorithm that merged closely related sequences to remove PCR and sequencing errors. Alignment of CDR3 sequences to IMGT reference sequences was used to assign V, D and J gene segments. For a sequence to be retained, a match of at least six nucleotides was required to both a V gene segment and a J gene segment. A rearrangement was called productive if the CDR3 had no stop codons and remained in frame with V and J, and every other rearrangement was called non-productive. CDR3 was defined according to IMGT convention as the region running from the second conserved V-encoded cysteine to the conserved J-encoded phenylalanine. Sequences without an unambiguous match to a single V gene segment were excluded from the earlier analysis of 500 to 700 of the donors. In an earlier analysis of some 590 of the donors, a V segment was called functional when productive rearrangements were above 56.7%, and segregating when the standard deviation between donors exceeded 5%. A statistical classification framework was built to diagnose cytomegalovirus status from the catalog of TCR beta chain sequences. V and J gene assignment, in a later analysis, came from comparing TCR nucleotide sequences with IMGT/GENE-DB human TR gene sequences. A later analysis assigned CDR3 sequences and most-parsimonious VDJ recombination scenarios with the TCRdist pipeline. A later analysis defined each TCR beta chain by its CDR3 amino acid sequence plus V-gene family, and excluded reads lacking a unique V-gene family. To address suspected cross-contamination and a sequencing artifact, a later analysis removed 592 highly shared, low-generation-probability nucleotide sequences. A later analysis calculated a clonal expansion index for each public chain from normalized within-repertoire ranks of inferred template counts. In a later analysis, generation probabilities were computed using a VDJ recombination model fitted to out-of-frame rearrangements, and the results were checked against IGoR. A later analysis scored TCR-TCR, TCR-HLA and TCR-CMV co-occurrence with hypergeometric tests, applying a repertoire-size bias correction to TCR pairs. A later analysis estimated false discovery rates by permuting HLA or CMV assignments 20 times. In a later analysis, co-occurring TCRs were grouped using DBSCAN, and TCRdist sequence similarity was added for clustering within HLA-allele-positive subsets. Repertoires with fewer than 30,000 or more than 120,000 public chains, plus five repertoires with anomalous nucleotide sharing, were excluded from co-occurrence clustering. TCRdb took over this immuneACCESS table, retaining in-frame rearrangements with V and J assigned. Such tables are incomplete; in checked studies, under half of the missing clones stem from an unresolved V gene, and the remainder is unexplained. The DNA was the basis for D and trimming; V, J and clone size are from that table. Recorded for this sample are roughly 100,000 clones; about 13% of them occurred a single time. About a sixth of the sample is in the top ten clones.

As to this clone: No antigen is known for it. No much larger clonotype is one base removed from it; base qualities were not supplied.

The cohort was made up of 500 to 850 healthy bone marrow donors. All cohort members were sampled while nominally healthy, although unrecorded immune exposures were likely present. The donor tested CMV seropositive and was one of the 289 seropositive cohort members. Every donor gave a peripheral blood sample, and the peripheral blood mononuclear cells from that sample were used for TCR beta sequencing. Genomic DNA was extracted from the blood cell samples with the Qiagen DNeasy Blood Extraction Kit. This clonotype was sampled from a man aged 35-49 years in good health and CMV-seropositive. Sequencing used PBMCs.

The sequenced DNA: TGCGCCAGCAGCCAAGACCCCCAGGCGAACACCGGGGAGCTGTTTTTT. It translates to CASSQDPQANTGELFF. The rearrangement combines TRBV4-3 with TRBJ2-2; the D gene remains uncertain. CDR1 LGHNA and CDR2 YSLEER are derived from the germline V gene. V is pared back by 0 bases and J by 0 bases, with 8 bases lying between the germline termini. The CDR3 numbers 16 residues from cysteine through phenylalanine. Here the CDR3 DNA is all that survives: 48 bases in frame from base 1.